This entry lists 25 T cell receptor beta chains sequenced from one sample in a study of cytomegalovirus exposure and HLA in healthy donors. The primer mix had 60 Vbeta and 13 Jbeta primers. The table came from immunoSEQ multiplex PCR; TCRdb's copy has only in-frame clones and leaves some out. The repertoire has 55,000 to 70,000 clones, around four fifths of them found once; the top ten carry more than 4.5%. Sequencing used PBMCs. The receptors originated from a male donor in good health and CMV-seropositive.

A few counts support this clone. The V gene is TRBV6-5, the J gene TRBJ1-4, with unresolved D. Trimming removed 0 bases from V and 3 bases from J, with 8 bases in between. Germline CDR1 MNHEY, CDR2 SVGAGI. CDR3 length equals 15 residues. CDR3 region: CASSYSGQANEKLFF. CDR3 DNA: TGTGCCAGCAGTTACTCTGGGCAGGCTAATGAAAAACTGTTTTTT.

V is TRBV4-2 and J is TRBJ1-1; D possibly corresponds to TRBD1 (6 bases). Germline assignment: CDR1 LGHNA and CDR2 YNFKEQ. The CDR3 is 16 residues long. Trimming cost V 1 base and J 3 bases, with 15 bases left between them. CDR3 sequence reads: CASSQVPGAGDTEAFF. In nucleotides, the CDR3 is TGTGCCAGCAGCCAAGTTCCAGGGGCGGGGGACACTGAAGCTTTCTTT.

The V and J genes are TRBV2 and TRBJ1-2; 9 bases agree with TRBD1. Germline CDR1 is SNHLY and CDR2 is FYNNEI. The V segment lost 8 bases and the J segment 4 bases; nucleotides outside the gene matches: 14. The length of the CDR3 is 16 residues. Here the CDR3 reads CASPSPPGQGIYGYTF. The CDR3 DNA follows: TGTGCCAGCCCTAGCCCCCCGGGACAGGGAATCTATGGCTACACCTTC.

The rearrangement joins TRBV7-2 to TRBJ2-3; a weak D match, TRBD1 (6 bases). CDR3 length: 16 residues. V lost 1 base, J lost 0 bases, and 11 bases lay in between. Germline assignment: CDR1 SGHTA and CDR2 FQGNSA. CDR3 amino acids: CASSLEQGGSTDTQYF. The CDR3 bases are TGTGCCAGCAGCTTAGAACAGGGTGGAAGCACAGATACGCAGTATTTT.

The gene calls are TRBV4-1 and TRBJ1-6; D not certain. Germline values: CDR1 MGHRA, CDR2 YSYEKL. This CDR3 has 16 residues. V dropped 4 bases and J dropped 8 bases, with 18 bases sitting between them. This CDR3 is CASSLQSSGLDSPLHF. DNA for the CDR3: TGCGCCAGCAGCCTGCAATCTTCGGGTTTGGATTCACCCCTCCACTTT.

CDR3 DNA: TGTGCCAGCAGCTCGGACATCAACTATGGCTACACCTTC. This translates into CASSSDINYGYTF. This chain joins TRBV5-6 and TRBJ1-2; the D gene is possibly TRBD1 (5 bases). In germline, CDR1 is SGHDT, CDR2 YYEEEE. The length of the CDR3 is 13 residues. Trimming took 3 bases from V and 2 from J, leaving 8 bases between them.

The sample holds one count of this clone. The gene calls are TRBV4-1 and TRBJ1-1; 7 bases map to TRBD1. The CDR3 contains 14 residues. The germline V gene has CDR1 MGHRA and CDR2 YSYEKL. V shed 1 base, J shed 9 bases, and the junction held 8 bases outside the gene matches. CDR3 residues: CASSQATGYLKAFF. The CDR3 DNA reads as TGCGCCAGCAGCCAAGCGACAGGGTACCTAAAAGCTTTCTTT.

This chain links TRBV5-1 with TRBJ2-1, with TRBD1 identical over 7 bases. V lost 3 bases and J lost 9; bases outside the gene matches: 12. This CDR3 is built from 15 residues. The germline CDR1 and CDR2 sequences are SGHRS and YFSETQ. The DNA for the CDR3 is TGCGCCAGCAGCTCCCGACAGGGTCGGATAACTGAGCAGTTCTTC. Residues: CASSSRQGRITEQFF.

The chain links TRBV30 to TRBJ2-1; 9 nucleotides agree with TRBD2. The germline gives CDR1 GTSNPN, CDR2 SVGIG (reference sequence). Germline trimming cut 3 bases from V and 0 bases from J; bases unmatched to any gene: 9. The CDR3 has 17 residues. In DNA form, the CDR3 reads TGTGCCTGGAGGGGGGTTGGCGGGGGGGGCTCCTACAATGAGCAGTTCTTC. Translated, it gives CAWRGVGGGGSYNEQFF. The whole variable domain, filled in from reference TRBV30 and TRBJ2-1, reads SQTIHQWPATLVQPVGSPLSLECTVEGTSNPNLYWYRQAAGRGLQLLFYSVGIGQISSEVPQNLSASRPQDRQFILSSKKLLLSDSGFYLCAWRGVGGGGSYNEQFFGPGTRLTVL.

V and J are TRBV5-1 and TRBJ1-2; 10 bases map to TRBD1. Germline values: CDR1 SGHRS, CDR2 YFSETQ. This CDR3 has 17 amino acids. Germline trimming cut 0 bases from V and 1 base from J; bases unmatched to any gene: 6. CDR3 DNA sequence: TGCGCCAGCAGCTTGGCCCCCGGGACAGGGGTTAACTATGGCTACACCTTC. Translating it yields CASSLAPGTGVNYGYTF. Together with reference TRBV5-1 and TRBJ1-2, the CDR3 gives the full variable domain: KAGVTQTPRYLIKTRGQQVTLSCSPISGHRSVSWYQQTPGQGLQFLFEYFSETQRNKGNFPGRFSGRQFSNSRSEMNVSTLELGDSALYLCASSLAPGTGVNYGYTFGSGTRLTVV.

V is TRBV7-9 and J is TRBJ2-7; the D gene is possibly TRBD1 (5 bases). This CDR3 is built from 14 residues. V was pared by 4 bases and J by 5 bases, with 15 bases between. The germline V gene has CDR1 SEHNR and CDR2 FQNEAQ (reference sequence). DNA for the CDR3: TGTGCCAGCAGCTACCTCAGGACATACCACGAGCAGTACTTC. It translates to CASSYLRTYHEQYF.

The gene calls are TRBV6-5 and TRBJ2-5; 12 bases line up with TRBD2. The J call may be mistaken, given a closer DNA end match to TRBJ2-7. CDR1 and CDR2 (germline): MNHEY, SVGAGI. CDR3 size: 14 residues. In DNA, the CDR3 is TGTGCCAGCGGCCCGGGACTAGCGGGCTACGAGCAGTACTTC. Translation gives CASGPGLAGYEQYF.

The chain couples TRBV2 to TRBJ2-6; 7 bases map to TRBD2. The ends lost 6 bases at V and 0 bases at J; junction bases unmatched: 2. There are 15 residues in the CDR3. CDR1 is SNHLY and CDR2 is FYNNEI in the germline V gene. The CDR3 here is CASRGGYSGANVLTF. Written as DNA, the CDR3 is TGTGCCAGCAGGGGAGGGTACTCTGGGGCCAACGTCCTGACTTTC. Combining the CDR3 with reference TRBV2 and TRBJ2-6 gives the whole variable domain EPEVTQTPSHQVTQMGQEVILRCVPISNHLYFYWYRQILGQKVEFLVSFYNNEISEKSEIFDDQFSVERPDGSNFTLKIRSTKLEDSAMYFCASRGGYSGANVLTFGAGSRLTVL.

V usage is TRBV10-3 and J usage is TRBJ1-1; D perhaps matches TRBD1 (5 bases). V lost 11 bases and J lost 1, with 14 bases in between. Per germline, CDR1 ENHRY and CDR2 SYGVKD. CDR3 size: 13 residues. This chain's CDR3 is CASNGQGNTEAFF. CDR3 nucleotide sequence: TGTGCCTCGAACGGCCAGGGGAACACTGAAGCTTTCTTT.

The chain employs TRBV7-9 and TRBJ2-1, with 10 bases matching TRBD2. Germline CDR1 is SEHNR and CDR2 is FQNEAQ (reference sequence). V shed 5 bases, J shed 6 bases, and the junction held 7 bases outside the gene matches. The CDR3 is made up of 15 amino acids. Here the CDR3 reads CASSVRTSGFNEQFF. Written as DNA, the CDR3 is TGTGCCAGCAGCGTGCGGACTAGCGGCTTCAATGAGCAGTTCTTC. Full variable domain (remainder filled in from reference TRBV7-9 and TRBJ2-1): DTGVSQNPRHKITKRGQNVTFRCDPISEHNRLYWYRQTLGQGPEFLTYFQNEAQLEKSRLLSDRFSAERPKGSFSTLEIQRTEQGDSAMYLCASSVRTSGFNEQFFGPGTRLTVL.

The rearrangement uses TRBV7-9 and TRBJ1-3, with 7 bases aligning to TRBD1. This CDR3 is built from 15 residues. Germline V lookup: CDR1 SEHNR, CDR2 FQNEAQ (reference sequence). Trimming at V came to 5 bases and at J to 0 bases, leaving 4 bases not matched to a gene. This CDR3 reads CASSGWTGSGNTIYF. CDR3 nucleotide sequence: TGTGCCAGCAGCGGGTGGACAGGCTCTGGAAACACCATATATTTT. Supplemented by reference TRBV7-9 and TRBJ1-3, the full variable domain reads DTGVSQNPRHKITKRGQNVTFRCDPISEHNRLYWYRQTLGQGPEFLTYFQNEAQLEKSRLLSDRFSAERPKGSFSTLEIQRTEQGDSAMYLCASSGWTGSGNTIYFGEGSWLTVV.

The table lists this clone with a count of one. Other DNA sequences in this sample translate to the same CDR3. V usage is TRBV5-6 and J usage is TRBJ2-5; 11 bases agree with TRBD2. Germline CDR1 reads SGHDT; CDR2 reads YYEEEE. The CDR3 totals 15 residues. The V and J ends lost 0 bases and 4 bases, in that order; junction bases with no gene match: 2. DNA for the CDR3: TGTGCCAGCAGCTTGGTAGCGGGAGGGAGAGAGACCCAGTACTTC. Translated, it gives CASSLVAGGRETQYF.

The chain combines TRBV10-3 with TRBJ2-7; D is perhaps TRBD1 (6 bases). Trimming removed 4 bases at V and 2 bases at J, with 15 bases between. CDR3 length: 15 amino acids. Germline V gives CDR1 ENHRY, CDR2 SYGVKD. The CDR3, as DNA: TGTGCCATCAGTGGGACAGACCTAATGACCTACGAGCAGTACTTC. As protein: CAISGTDLMTYEQYF.

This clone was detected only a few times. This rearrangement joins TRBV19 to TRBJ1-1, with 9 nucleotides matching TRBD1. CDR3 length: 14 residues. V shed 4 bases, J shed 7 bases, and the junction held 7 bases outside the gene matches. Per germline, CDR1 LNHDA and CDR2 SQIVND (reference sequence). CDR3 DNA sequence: TGTGCCAGTAGTACGGACAGGGGAAGGAGTGAAGCTTTCTTT. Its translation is CASSTDRGRSEAFF.

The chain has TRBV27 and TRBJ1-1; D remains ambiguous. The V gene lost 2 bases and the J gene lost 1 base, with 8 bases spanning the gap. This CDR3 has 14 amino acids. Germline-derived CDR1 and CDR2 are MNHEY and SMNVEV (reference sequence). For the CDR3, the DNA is TGTGCCAGCAGTTTAGAGGTCACGAACACTGAAGCTTTCTTT. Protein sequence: CASSLEVTNTEAFF.

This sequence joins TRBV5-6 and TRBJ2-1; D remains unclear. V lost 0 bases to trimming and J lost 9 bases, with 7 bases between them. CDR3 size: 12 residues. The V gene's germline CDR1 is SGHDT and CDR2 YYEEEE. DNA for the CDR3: TGTGCCAGCAGCTTGGACAGCCCTGAGCAGTTCTTC. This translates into CASSLDSPEQFF.

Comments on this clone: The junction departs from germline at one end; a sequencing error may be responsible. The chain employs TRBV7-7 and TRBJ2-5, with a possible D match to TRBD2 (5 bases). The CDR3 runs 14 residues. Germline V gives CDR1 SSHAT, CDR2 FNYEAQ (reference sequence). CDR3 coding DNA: TGTGCTAGCAGCGTAGCGTCGGGGTGGGGGACCCAGTACTTC. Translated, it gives CASSVASGWGTQYF.

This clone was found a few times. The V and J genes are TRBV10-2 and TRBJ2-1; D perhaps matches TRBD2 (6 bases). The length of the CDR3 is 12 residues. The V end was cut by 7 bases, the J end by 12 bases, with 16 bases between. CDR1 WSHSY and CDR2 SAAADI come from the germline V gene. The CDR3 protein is CASTFGDSGQFF. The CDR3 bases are TGCGCCAGCACATTCGGGGACTCCGGGCAGTTCTTC.

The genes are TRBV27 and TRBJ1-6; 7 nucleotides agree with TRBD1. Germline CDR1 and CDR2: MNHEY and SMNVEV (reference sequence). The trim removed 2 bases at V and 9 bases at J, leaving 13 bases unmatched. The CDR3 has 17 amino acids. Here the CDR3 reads CASSLKGLWGQFSPLHF. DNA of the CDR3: TGTGCCAGCAGTTTAAAAGGTTTGTGGGGACAGTTTTCACCCCTCCACTTT.

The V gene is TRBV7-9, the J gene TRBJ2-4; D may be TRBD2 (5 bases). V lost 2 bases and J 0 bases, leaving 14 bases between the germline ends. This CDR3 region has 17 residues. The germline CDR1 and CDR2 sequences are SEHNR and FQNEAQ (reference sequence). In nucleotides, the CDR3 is TGTGCCAGCAGCTTAATGGCGGGCCTCTTAGCCAAAAACATTCAGTACTTC. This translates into CASSLMAGLLAKNIQYF.